The rows below give T cell receptor beta chains drawn from one sample of a study of T cell responses to AZD1222 COVID-19 vaccine. Sequencing was performed with immunoSEQ multiplex PCR; in TCRdb, only in-frame clones are kept and a portion is missing. This table has under 150,000 clones, approximately 91% appearing once. The sample consisted of peripheral blood, taken 28 days after the second AZD1222 dose. Source of these receptors: an adult who received the AZD1222 COVID-19 vaccine. Each CDR3 is given with its conserved first and last residue. A D gene is named only where the DNA matches it firmly. The listing skips clone size in some rows; elsewhere it reads once, few, many or a size class.

d_gene: NA
v_gene: TRBV28
abundance: NA
j_gene: TRBJ1-1
CDR3nt: TGTGCCAGCAGTTTAGGTGGGGGCCCTCCCGAAGCTTTCTTT
CDR3aa: CASSLGGGPPEAFF

d_gene: TRBD1
v_gene: TRBV7-2
abundance: NA
j_gene: TRBJ2-2
CDR3nt: TGTGCCAGCAGCGGGACAGGCCAGTCAAGCACCGGGGAGCTGTTTTTT
CDR3aa: CASSGTGQSSTGELFF

d_gene: TRBD2
v_gene: TRBV2
abundance: NA
j_gene: TRBJ2-7
CDR3nt: TGTGCCAGCAGTGGACTAGCGGGAGGGTCCTACGAGCAGTACTTC
CDR3aa: CASSGLAGGSYEQYF

d_gene: TRBD1
v_gene: TRBV6-5
abundance: few
j_gene: TRBJ2-7
CDR3nt: TGTGCCAGCAGGGGACAGGGGGCTCGGGAGCAGTACTTC
CDR3aa: CASRGQGAREQYF

d_gene: NA
v_gene: TRBV2
abundance: NA
j_gene: TRBJ2-5
CDR3nt: TGTGCCAGCAGTGGCCAGTTTGGAGAGACCCAGTACTTC
CDR3aa: CASSGQFGETQYF

d_gene: TRBD1
v_gene: TRBV19
abundance: NA
j_gene: TRBJ2-5
CDR3nt: TGTGCCAGTAGTCCCGGACAGGGTTTTCTAAAAGAGACCCAGTACTTC
CDR3aa: CASSPGQGFLKETQYF

d_gene: NA
v_gene: TRBV27
abundance: NA
j_gene: TRBJ2-7
CDR3nt: TGTGCCAGCAGTTTTTTGGTTAGAGGCGAGCAGTACTTC
CDR3aa: CASSFLVRGEQYF

d_gene: NA
v_gene: TRBV3-1/TRBV3-2
abundance: NA
j_gene: TRBJ2-3
CDR3nt: TGTGCCAGCAGCCCCCTGGGCCGTGAAGATACGCAGTATTTT
CDR3aa: CASSPLGREDTQYF

d_gene: NA
v_gene: TRBV5-5
abundance: NA
j_gene: TRBJ1-2
CDR3nt: TGTGCCAGCAGCGCGGCCCTTACAGGGTCAACTGGCTACACCTTC
CDR3aa: CASSAALTGSTGYTF

d_gene: TRBD1
v_gene: TRBV2
abundance: once
j_gene: TRBJ2-6
CDR3nt: TGTGCCAGCAGCCAGGGGGCTTATGGGGCCAACGTCCTGACTTTC
CDR3aa: CASSQGAYGANVLTF

d_gene: NA
v_gene: TRBV11-2
abundance: NA
j_gene: TRBJ1-5
CDR3nt: TGTGCCAGCAGCTTAGTAGGTGGGAGCAATCAGCCCCAGCATTTT
CDR3aa: CASSLVGGSNQPQHF

d_gene: NA
v_gene: TRBV7-8
abundance: NA
j_gene: TRBJ1-5
CDR3nt: TGTGCCAGCAGCTCCCCAGGGTTACAGCCCCAGCATTTT
CDR3aa: CASSSPGLQPQHF

d_gene: NA
v_gene: TRBV7-9
abundance: NA
j_gene: TRBJ1-2
CDR3nt: TGTGCCAGCAGCTTAATTACTCCCGCTGGGGGCTACACCTTC
CDR3aa: CASSLITPAGGYTF

d_gene: TRBD2
v_gene: TRBV5-1
abundance: NA
j_gene: TRBJ2-3
CDR3nt: TGCGCCAGCAGCTTGTCCGGGAGGGCTGGTGATACGCAGTATTTT
CDR3aa: CASSLSGRAGDTQYF

d_gene: NA
v_gene: TRBV18
abundance: NA
j_gene: TRBJ1-5
CDR3nt: TGTGCCAGCTCACCGACACAGGGTAGCAATCAGCCCCAGCATTTT
CDR3aa: CASSPTQGSNQPQHF

d_gene: TRBD2
v_gene: TRBV11-1
abundance: NA
j_gene: TRBJ2-1
CDR3nt: TGTGCCAGCAGCTTCTGGGGGGGTAGGGATGAGCAGTTCTTC
CDR3aa: CASSFWGGRDEQFF

d_gene: NA
v_gene: TRBV28
abundance: few
j_gene: TRBJ1-4
CDR3nt: TGTGCCAGCAGTTCCCGTGGGGGTGTTGAAAAACTGTTTTTT
CDR3aa: CASSSRGGVEKLFF

d_gene: NA
v_gene: TRBV5-1
abundance: NA
j_gene: TRBJ1-1
CDR3nt: TGCGCCAGCAGCTTCCTACAGGGAGGCGTGAATGAAGCTTTCTTT
CDR3aa: CASSFLQGGVNEAFF

d_gene: NA
v_gene: TRBV7-8
abundance: once
j_gene: TRBJ2-7
CDR3nt: TGTGCCAGCAGCACTCGGACACAAACCTACGAGCAGTACTTC
CDR3aa: CASSTRTQTYEQYF

d_gene: NA
v_gene: TRBV19
abundance: NA
j_gene: TRBJ2-7
CDR3nt: TGTGCCAGTAGTCTTGGGAGCTCCTACGAGCAGTACTTC
CDR3aa: CASSLGSSYEQYF